The sequence of this T cell receptor (beta chain) was determined in a study of vaccination and CD4 T cells after COVID-19. In the study overall: Collection of post-vaccine samples followed dose two by a median 72 days, spanning a range of 14 to 241. Control cultures were given a CEFX pool, an HIV-1 Nef pool, or no peptide.

V was shortened by 2 bases and J by 7 bases, with 14 bases between the two germline ends. Germline V gene data show CDR1 as SGHAT and CDR2 as FQNNGV. The CDR3 spans 14 residues. Cultured CD4+ T cells had their DNA profiled by the Oncomine TCR Beta short-read assay. Via MiXCR, TCRdb re-called the PCR reads, giving one row per CDR3 protein. The table records 15,000 or so distinct CDR3 sequences, less than 60% of them present only once. About this clonotype itself: Its antigen is as yet unknown.

Described treatment: approximately 11-day PBMC culture with coronavirus spike peptide pools or control peptides (ViraFEST assay). This TCR was recovered from a human donor with COVID-19. This chain uses TRBV11-2 with TRBJ1-2; D is perhaps TRBD1 (5 bases). Sequenced material: cultured CD4+ T cells from blood, taken after SARS-CoV-2 vaccination. The CDR3 nucleotides are TGTGCCAGCAGCTTAAGTTCCCGGGGCAGTGGCTACACCTTC. It translates to CASSLSSRGSGYTF. The full variable domain, in which reference TRBV11-2 and TRBJ1-2 provide the parts outside the CDR3, is EAGVAQSPRYKIIEKRQSVAFWCNPISGHATLYWYQQILGQGPKLLIQFQNNGVVDDSQLPKDRFSAERLKGVDSTLKIQPAKLEDSAVYLCASSLSSRGSGYTFGSGTRLTVV.